This entry lists 10 T cell receptor beta chains sequenced from one sample in a study of shared clonotypes between healthy human individuals. The assay was immunoSEQ multiplex PCR, and TCRdb's table has in-frame clones only and misses some. The data contain 2 million to 2.5 million clones, about 94% of them singletons. The sequenced sample was naive CD4+ T cells sorted from blood. Subset reported: CD45RA+ positively selected. The receptor set was obtained from a young man in good health.

The rearrangement links TRBV5-4 to TRBJ2-5, with 8 positions matching TRBD1. The CDR3 loop spans 15 amino acids. The J segment lost 6 bases and the V segment lost 4 bases, leaving 11 bases of the junction unmatched. Germline V gene lookup returns CDR1 SGHNT and CDR2 YYREEE (reference sequence). The chain's CDR3 is CASSPDRGIEKTQYF. The CDR3 nucleotides are TGTGCCAGCAGCCCCGACAGGGGTATTGAGAAGACCCAGTACTTC.

Of note for this clone: Other DNA sequences of this sample code for an identical CDR3. The V call is TRBV7-2, the J call TRBJ2-3; 7 nucleotides line up with TRBD2. The V and J ends lost 2 bases and 3 bases, in that order; junction bases with no gene match: 2. The germline gives CDR1 SGHTA, CDR2 FQGNSA. The CDR3 is 14 amino acids. This CDR3 is CASSLLSGTDTQYF. The CDR3 DNA follows: TGTGCCAGCAGCTTACTTAGCGGGACAGATACGCAGTATTTT.

The rearrangement joins TRBV9 to TRBJ2-2; 7 bases map to TRBD1. After removal of 5 bases from V and 4 bases from J, the junction contained 8 bases not matched to a gene. The germline V gene encodes CDR1 SGDLS and CDR2 YYNGEE. The CDR3 extends over 15 amino acids. Here the CDR3 DNA reads TGTGCCAGCAGTACCAGGGGGTCGGCCACCGGGGAGCTGTTTTTT. Translating it yields CASSTRGSATGELFF.

Concerning this clone itself: This same CDR3 is encoded by further DNA sequences in the sample. The chain employs TRBV28 and TRBJ1-2; TRBD1 is a possible D gene (6 bases). The length of the CDR3 is 13 residues. Germline CDR1 reads MDHEN; CDR2 reads SYDVKM. V lost 3 bases, J lost 5 bases, and 10 bases lay in between. The CDR3 bases are TGTGCCAGCAGTTTCGGGCAGGGGTATGGCTACACCTTC. This gives the protein CASSFGQGYGYTF.

The rearrangement joins TRBV10-1 to TRBJ2-1; D might be TRBD2 (5 bases). The V gene's germline CDR1 is WNHNN and CDR2 SYGVQD (reference sequence). With 6 bases removed from V and 0 bases from J, the gap between germline ends came to 15 bases. There are 16 residues in the CDR3. CDR3 sequence: CASSLHGVSSYNEQFF. CDR3 nucleotides: TGCGCCAGCAGCTTACACGGGGTGTCCTCCTACAATGAGCAGTTCTTC.

The chain employs TRBV12-5 and TRBJ2-7, with D possibly matching TRBD1 (6 bases). The CDR3 has 15 amino acids. Per the germline V gene, CDR1 is LGHNT and CDR2 is FRNRAP. V lost 5 bases to trimming and J lost 2 bases, with 16 bases between them. CDR3 in DNA: TGTGCTAGTGGTCCCGACAGGACACTCACCTACGAGCAGTACTTC. Its protein product is CASGPDRTLTYEQYF.

The chain carries TRBV29-1 and TRBJ2-3; perhaps TRBD2 as D (5 bases). The CDR3 contains 12 residues. Trimming cost V 4 bases and J 6 bases, with 11 bases left between them. Germline V gives CDR1 SQVTM, CDR2 ANQGSEA. The chain's CDR3 is CSVASGIDTQYF. The CDR3 DNA follows: TGCAGCGTTGCTTCCGGGATTGATACGCAGTATTTT.

The chain couples TRBV30 to TRBJ2-1, with D possibly being TRBD1 or TRBD2 (5 bases each). The CDR3 has 13 amino acids. Looked up from germline, CDR1 is GTSNPN and CDR2 is SVGIG (reference sequence). The V gene lost 5 bases and the J gene lost 14 bases, with 22 bases spanning the gap. The CDR3 DNA sequence: TGTGCCTGGCGGCCCGCAGGGACCCAACCAGAGTTCTTC. Residues: CAWRPAGTQPEFF.

The chain joins TRBV2 to TRBJ1-2; TRBD1 matches at 9 bases. Germline V gives CDR1 SNHLY, CDR2 FYNNEI. This CDR3 spans 16 amino acids. V shed 5 bases and J 0 bases; nucleotides not matched to a gene: 7. The CDR3 loop reads CASSPIGQGPNYGYTF. The CDR3, as DNA: TGTGCCAGCAGTCCCATTGGACAGGGGCCTAACTATGGCTACACCTTC.

V gene TRBV7-2 combines with J gene TRBJ1-5; D is unresolved. The CDR3 totals 13 residues. Looked up from germline, CDR1 is SGHTA and CDR2 is FQGNSA. The V end lost 4 bases, the J end lost 11 bases, and 15 bases lay between the germline ends. The CDR3 DNA follows: TGTGCCAGCAGCTCCCCGGGCCTCATGACCCAGCATTTT. As protein: CASSSPGLMTQHF.